This T cell receptor beta chain came from a study of CD8 T cells in Susac syndrome. An input of roughly 0.5 to 1 ug of RNA was subjected to reverse transcription using random hexamers. A multiplex approach, immunoSEQ multiplex PCR, amplified TCR beta CDR3 across 54 Vbeta and 13 Jbeta. TCRdb itself ran the immunoSEQ multiplex PCR reads through MiXCR, one entry per CDR3 protein. The data show tens of thousands of distinct CDR3 sequences, around 94% seen once. Germline CDR1 and CDR2: DFQATT and SNEGSKA (reference sequence). CDR3 size: 16 residues. V dropped 4 bases and J dropped 0 bases, with 17 bases sitting between them.

The J gene is TRBJ2-3, the V gene TRBV20-1, with D unclear. The source material was CD8+ T cells from PBMCs. The receptor was isolated from a human donor in good health. For the CDR3, the DNA is TGCAGTGCTAATAGTAGAACCGTTACTAGCACAGATACGCAGTATTTT. Translation gives CSANSRTVTSTDTQYF.